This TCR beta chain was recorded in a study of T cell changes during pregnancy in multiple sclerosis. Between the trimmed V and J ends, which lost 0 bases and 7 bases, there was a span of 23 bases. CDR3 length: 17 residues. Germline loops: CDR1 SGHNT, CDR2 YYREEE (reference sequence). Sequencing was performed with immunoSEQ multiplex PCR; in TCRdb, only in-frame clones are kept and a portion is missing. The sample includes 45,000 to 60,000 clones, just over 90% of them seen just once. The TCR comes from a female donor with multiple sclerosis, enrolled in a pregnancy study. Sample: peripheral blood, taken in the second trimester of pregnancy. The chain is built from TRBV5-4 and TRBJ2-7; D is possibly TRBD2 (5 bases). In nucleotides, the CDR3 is TGTGCCAGCAGCTTGGGGGGAGTGCTCATTTCCCCTAGGGAGCAGTACTTC. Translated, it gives CASSLGGVLISPREQYF.